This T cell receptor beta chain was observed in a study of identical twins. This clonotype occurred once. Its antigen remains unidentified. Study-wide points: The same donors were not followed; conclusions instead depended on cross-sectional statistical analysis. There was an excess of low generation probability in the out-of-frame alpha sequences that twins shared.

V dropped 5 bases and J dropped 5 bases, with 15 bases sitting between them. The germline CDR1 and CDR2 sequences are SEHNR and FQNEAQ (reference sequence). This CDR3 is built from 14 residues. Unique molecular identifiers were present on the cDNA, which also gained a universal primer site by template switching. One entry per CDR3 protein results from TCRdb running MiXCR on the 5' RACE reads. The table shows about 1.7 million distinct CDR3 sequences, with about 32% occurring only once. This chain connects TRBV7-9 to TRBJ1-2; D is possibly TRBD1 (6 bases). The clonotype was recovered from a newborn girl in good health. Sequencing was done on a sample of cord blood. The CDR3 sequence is CASSQALRGYGYTF. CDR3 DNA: TGTGCCAGCAGCCAAGCCCTCAGGGGTTATGGCTACACCTTC.